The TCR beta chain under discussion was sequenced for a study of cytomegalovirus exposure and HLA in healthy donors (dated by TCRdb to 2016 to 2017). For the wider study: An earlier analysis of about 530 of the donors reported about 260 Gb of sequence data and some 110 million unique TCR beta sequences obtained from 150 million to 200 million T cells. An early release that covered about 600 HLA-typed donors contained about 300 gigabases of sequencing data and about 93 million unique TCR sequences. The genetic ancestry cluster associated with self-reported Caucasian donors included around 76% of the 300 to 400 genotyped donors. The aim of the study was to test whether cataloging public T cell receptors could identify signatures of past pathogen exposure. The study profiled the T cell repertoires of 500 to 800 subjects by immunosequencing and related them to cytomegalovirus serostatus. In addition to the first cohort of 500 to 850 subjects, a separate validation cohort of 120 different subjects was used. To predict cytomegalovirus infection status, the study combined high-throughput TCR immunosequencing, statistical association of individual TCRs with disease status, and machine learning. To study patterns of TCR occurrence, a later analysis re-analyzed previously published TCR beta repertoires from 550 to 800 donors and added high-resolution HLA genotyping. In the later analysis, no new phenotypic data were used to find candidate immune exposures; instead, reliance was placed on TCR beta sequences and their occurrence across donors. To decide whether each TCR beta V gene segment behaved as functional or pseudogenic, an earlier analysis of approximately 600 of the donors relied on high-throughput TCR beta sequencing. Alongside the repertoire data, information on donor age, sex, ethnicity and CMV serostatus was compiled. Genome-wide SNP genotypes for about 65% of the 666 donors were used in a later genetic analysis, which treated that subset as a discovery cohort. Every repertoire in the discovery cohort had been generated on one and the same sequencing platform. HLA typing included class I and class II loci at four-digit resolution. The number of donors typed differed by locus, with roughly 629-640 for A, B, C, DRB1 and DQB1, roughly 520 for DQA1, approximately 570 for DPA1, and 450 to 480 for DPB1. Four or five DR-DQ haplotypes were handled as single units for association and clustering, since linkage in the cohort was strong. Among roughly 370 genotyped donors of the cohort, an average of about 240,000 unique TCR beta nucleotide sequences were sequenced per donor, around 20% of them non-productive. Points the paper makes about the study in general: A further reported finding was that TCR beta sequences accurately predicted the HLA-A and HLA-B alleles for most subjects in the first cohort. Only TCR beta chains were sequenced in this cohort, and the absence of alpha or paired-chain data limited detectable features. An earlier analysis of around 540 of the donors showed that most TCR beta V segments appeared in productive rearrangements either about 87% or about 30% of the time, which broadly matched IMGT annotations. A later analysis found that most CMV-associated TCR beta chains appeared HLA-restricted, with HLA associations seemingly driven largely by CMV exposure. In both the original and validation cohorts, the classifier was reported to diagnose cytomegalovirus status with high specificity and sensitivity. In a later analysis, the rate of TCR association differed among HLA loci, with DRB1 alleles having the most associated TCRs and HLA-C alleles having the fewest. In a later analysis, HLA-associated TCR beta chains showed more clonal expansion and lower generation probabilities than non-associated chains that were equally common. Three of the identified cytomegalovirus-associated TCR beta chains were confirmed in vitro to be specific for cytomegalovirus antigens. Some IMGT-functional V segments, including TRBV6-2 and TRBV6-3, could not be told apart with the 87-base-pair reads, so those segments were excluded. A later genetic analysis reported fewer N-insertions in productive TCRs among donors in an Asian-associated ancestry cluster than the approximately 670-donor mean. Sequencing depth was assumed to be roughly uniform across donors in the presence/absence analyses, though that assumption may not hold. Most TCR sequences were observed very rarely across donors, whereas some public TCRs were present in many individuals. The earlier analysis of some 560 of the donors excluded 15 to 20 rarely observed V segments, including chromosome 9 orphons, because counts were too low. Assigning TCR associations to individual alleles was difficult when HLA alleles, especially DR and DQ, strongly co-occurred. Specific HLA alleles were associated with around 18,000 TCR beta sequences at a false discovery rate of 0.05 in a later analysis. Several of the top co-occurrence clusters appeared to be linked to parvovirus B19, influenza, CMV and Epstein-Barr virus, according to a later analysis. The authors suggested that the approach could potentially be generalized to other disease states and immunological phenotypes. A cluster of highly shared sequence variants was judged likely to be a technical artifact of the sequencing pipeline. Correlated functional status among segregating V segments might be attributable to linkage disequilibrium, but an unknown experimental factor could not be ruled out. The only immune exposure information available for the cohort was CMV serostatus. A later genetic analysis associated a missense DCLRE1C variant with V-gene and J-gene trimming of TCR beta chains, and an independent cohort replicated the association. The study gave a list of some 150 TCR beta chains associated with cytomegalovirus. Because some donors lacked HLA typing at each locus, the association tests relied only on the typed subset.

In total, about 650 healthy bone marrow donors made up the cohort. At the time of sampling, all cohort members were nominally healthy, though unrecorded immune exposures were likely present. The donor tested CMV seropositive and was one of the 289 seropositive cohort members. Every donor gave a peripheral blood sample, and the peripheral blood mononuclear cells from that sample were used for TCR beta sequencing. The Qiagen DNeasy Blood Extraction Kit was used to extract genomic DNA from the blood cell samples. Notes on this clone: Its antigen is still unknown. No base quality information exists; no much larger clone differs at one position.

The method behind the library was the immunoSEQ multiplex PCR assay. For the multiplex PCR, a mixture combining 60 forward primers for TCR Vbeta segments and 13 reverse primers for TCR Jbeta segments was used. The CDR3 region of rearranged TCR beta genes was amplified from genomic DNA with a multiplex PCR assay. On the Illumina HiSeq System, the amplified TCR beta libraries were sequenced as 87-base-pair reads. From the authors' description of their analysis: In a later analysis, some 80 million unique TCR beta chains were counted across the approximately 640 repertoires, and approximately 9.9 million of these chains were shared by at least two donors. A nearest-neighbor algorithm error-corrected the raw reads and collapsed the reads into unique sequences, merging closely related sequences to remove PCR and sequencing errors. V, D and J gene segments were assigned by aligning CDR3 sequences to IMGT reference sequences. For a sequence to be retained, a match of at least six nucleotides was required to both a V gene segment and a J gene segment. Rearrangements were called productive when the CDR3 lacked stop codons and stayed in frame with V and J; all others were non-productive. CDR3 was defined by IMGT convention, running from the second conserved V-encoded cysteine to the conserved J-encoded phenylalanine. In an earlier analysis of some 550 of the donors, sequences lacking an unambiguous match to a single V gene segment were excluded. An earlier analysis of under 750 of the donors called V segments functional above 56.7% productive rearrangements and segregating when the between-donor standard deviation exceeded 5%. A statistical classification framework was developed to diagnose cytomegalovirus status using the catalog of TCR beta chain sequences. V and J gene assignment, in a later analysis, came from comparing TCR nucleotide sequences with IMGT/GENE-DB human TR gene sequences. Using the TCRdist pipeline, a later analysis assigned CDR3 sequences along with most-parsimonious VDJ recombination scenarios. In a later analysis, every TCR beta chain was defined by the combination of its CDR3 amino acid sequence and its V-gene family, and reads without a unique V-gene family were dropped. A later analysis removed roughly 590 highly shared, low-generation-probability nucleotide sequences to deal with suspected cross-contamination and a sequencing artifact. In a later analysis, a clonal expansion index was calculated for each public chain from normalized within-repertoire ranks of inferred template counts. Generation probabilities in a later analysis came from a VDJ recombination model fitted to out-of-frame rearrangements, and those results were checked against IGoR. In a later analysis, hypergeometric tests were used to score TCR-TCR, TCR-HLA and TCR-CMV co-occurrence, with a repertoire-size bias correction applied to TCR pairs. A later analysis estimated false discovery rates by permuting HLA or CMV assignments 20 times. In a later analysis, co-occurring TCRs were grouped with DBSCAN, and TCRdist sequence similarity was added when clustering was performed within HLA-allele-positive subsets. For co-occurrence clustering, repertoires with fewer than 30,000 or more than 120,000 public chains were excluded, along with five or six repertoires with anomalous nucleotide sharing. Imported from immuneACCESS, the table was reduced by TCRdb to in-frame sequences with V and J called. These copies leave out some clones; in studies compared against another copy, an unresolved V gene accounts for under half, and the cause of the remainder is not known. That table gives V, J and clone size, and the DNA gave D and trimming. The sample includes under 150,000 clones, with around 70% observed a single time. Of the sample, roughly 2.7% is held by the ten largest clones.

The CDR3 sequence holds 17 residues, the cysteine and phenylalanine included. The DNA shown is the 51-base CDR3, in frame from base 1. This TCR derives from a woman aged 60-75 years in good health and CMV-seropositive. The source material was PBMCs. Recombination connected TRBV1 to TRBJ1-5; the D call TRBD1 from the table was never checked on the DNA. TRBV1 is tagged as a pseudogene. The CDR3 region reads CTSSGRGVGTANQPQHF. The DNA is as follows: TGCACCAGCAGCGGAAGAGGGGTGGGGACAGCCAATCAGCCCCAGCATTTT.